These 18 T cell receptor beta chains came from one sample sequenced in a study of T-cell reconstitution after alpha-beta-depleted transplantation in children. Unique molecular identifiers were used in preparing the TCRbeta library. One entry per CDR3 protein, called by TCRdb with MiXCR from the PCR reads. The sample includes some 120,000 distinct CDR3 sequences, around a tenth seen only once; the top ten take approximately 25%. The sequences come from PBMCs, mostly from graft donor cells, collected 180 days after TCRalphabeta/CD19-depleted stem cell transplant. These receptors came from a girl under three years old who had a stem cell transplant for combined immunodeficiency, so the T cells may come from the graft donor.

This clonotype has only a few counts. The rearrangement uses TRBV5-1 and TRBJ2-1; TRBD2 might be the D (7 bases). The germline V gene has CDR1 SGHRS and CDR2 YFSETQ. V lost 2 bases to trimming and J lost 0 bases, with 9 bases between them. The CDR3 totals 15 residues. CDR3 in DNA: TGCGCCAGCAGCTTCCGGGGGGCCTCCTACAATGAGCAGTTCTTC. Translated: CASSFRGASYNEQFF.

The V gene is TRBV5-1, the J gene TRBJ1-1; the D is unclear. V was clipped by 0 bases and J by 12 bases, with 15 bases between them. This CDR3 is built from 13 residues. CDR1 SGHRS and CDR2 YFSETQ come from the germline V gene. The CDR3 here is CASSLGAGWLSFF. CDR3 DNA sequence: TGCGCCAGCAGCTTGGGCGCGGGTTGGCTTTCTTTCTTT.

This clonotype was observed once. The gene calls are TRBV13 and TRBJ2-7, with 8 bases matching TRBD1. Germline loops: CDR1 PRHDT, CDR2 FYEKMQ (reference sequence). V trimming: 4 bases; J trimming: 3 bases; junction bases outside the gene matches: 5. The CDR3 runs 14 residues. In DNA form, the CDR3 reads TGTGCCAGCAGCTGGGGACAGGCGCTCTACGAGCAGTACTTC. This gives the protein CASSWGQALYEQYF. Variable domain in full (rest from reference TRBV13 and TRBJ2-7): AAGVIQSPRHLIKEKRETATLKCYPIPRHDTVYWYQQGPGQDPQFLISFYEKMQSDKGSIPDRFSAQQFSDYHSELNMSSLELGDSALYFCASSWGQALYEQYFGPGTRLTVT.

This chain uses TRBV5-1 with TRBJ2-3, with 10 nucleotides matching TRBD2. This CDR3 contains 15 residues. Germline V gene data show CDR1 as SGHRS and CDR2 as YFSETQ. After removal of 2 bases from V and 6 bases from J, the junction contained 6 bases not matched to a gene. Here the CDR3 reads CASSLGLAVGDTQYF. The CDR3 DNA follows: TGCGCCAGCAGCTTAGGACTAGCGGTCGGGGATACGCAGTATTTT. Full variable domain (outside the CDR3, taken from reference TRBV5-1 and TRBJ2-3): KAGVTQTPRYLIKTRGQQVTLSCSPISGHRSVSWYQQTPGQGLQFLFEYFSETQRNKGNFPGRFSGRQFSNSRSEMNVSTLELGDSALYLCASSLGLAVGDTQYFGPGTRLTVL.

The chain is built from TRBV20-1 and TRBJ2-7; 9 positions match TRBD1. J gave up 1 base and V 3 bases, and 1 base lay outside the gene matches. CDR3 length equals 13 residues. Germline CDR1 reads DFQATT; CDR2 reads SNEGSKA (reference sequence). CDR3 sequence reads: CSARTGGSYEQYF. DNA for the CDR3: TGCAGTGCTAGGACAGGGGGTTCCTACGAGCAGTACTTC.

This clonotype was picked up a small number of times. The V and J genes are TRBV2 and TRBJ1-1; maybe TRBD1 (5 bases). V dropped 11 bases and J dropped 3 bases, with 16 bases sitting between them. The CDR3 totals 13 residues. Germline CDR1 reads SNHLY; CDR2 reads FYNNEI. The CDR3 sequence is CAGPKGRHTEAFF. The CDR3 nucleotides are TGTGCCGGTCCAAAGGGGCGGCACACTGAAGCTTTCTTT.

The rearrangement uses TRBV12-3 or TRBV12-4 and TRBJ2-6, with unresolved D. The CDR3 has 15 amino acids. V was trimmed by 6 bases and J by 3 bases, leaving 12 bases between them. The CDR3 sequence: CASRGGKFGANVLTF. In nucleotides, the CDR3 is TGTGCCAGCAGGGGTGGGAAGTTTGGGGCCAACGTCCTGACTTTC.

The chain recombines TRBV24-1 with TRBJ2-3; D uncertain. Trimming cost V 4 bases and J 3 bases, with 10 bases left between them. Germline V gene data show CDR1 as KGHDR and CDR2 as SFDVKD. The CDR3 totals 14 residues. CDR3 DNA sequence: TGTGCCACCAGTGACCGGACGTGGACAGATACGCAGTATTTT. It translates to CATSDRTWTDTQYF.

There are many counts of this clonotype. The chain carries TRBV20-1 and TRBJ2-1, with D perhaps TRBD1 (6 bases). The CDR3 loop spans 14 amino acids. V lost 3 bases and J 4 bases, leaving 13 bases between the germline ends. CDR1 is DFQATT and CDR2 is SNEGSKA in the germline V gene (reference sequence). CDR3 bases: TGCAGTGCTAGTAGGACAGTGGGATACAATGAGCAGTTCTTC. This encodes CSASRTVGYNEQFF.

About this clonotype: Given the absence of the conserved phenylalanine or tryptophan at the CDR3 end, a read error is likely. The CDR3 region has the DNA TGTGCCAGCAGTTTAGGATCGTCCACAGATACGCAGTATCTT. Amino acid sequence: CASSLGSSTDTQYL. V is TRBV6-2 or TRBV6-3 and J is TRBJ2-3; D is undetermined. CDR1 MNHEY and CDR2 SVGEGT come from the germline V gene. The CDR3 has 14 amino acids. V was shortened by 4 bases and J by 2 bases, with 10 bases between the two germline ends.

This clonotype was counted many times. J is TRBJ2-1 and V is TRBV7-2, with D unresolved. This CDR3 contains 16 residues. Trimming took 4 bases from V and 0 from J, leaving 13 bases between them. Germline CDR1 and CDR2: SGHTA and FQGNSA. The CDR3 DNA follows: TGTGCCAGCAGCTACAAGCGCAAGAGCTCCTACAATGAGCAGTTCTTC. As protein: CASSYKRKSSYNEQFF.

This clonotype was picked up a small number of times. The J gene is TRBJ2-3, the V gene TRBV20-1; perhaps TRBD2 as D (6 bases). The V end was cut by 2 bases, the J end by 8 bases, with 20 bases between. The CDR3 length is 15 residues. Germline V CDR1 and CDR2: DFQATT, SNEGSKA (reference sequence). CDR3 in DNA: TGCAGTGCTAGACCCCGGGACTCCCTTTGGGGTACGCAGTATTTT. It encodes CSARPRDSLWGTQYF.

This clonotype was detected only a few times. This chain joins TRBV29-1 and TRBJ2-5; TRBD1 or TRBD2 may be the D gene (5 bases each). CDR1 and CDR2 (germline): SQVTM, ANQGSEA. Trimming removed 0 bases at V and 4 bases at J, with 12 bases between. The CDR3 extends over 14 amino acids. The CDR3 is CSVEDLHGGETQYF. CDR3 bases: TGCAGCGTTGAAGATCTTCATGGGGGAGAGACCCAGTACTTC.

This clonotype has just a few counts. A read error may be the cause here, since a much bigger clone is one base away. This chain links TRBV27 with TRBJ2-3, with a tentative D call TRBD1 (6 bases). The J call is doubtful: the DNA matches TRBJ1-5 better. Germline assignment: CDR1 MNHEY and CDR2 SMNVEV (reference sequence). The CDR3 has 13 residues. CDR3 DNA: TGTGCCAGCAGGCGGGGGCTGGAAGATACGCAGCATTTT. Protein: CASRRGLEDTQHF.

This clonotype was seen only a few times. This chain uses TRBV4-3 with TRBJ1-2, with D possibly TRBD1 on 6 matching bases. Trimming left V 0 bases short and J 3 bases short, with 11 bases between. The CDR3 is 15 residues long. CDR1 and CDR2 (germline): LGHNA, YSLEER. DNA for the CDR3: TGCGCCAGCAGCCAAGATAACGGACAGTACTATGGCTACACCTTC. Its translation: CASSQDNGQYYGYTF.

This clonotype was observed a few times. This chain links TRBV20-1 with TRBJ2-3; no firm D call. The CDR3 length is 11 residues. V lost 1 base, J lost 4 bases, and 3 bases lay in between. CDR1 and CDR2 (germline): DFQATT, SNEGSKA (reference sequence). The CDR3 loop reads CSARVPDTQYF. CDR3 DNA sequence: TGCAGTGCTAGAGTCCCAGATACGCAGTATTTT.

The CDR3 region is CASRPDPSYEQYF. DNA of the CDR3: TGTGCCAGCCGACCTGATCCTTCCTACGAGCAGTACTTC. The chain employs TRBV6-2 or TRBV6-3 and TRBJ2-7; no clear D. CDR1 and CDR2 (germline): MNHEY, SVGEGT. The V and J ends lost 8 bases and 1 base respectively, with 12 bases between them. The CDR3 covers 13 residues.

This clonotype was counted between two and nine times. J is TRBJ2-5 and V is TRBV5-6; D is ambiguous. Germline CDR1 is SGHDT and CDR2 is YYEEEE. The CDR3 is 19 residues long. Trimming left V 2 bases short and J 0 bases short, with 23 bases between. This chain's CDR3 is CASSFFSQLFFQYQETQYF. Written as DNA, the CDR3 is TGTGCCAGCAGCTTCTTTTCACAGTTGTTTTTTCAGTACCAAGAGACCCAGTACTTC.